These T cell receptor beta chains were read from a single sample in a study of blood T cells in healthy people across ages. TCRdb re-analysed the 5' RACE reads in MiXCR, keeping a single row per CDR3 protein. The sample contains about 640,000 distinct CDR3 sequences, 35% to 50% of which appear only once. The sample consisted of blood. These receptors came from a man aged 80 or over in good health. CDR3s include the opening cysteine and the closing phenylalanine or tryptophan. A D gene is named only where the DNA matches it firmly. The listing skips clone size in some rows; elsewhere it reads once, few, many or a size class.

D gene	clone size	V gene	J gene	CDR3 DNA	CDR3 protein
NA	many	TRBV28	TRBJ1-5	TGTGCCAGCAGACCCTCCCGGGAGTATTACAATCAGCCCCAGCATTTT	CASRPSREYYNQPQHF
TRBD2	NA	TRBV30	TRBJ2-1	TGTGCCTGGACTAGCGGGAGCTCCTACAATGAGCAGTTCTTC	CAWTSGSSYNEQFF
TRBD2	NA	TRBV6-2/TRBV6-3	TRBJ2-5	TGTGCCAGCATTCCGGGGGGGCACCAAGAGACCCAGTACTTC	CASIPGGHQETQYF
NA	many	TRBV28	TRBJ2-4	TGTGCCAGCAGTTTAGAGGGTAGTGCGGCCAAAAACATTCAGTACTTC	CASSLEGSAAKNIQYF
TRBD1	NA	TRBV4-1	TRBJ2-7	TGCGCCAGCAGCCATATCCGGGACAGGGGGGTCGACGAGCAGTACTTC	CASSHIRDRGVDEQYF
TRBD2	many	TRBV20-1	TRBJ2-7	TGCAGTGCTTCTAAAGCGGGGGTGGGAGAGCAGTACTTC	CSASKAGVGEQYF
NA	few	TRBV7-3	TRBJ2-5	TGTGCCAGCAGCCCACTTGGGGGGCGTGAGCAAGAGACCCAGTACTTC	CASSPLGGREQETQYF
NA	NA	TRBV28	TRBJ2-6	TGTGCCAGCAGAGTTAGTTACGGGGGTGAGAGCTATGGGGCCAACGTCCTGACTTTC	CASRVSYGGESYGANVLTF
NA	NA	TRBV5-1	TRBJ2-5	TGCGCCAGCAGCAAAGGGACCCCCGGAGGCCAAGAGACCCAGTACTTC	CASSKGTPGGQETQYF
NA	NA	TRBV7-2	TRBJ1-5	TGTGCCAGCAGCTTAGTGGGGAAAATAAATCAGCCCCAGCATTTT	CASSLVGKINQPQHF
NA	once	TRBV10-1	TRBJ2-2	TGCGCCAGCAGTGAGCGGGCCCTGGCCGGGGAGCTGTTTTTT	CASSERALAGELFF
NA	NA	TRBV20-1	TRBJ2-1	TGCAGTGCTAGAGTCGGCGGGACAGTTAACTACAATGAGCAGTTCTTC	CSARVGGTVNYNEQFF
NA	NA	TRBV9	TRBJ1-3	TGTGCCAGCTCCGCGGGGGCTCAAGAAAACACCATATATTTT	CASSAGAQENTIYF